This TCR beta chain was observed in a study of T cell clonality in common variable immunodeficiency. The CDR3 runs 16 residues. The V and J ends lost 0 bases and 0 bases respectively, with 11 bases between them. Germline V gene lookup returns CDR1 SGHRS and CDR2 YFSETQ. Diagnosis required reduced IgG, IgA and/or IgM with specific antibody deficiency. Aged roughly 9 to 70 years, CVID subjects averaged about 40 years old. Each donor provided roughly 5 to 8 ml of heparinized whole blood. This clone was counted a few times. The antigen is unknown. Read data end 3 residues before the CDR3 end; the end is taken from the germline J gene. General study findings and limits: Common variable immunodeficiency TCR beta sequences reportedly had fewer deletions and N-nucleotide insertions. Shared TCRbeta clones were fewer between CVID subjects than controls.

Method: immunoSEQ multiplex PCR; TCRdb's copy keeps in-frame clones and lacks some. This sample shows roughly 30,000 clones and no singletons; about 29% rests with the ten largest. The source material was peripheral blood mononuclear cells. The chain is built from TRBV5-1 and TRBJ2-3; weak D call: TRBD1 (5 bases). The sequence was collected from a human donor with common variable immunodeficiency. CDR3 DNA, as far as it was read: TGCGCCAGCAGCTTGGATTATGGGGCTAGCACAGATACG. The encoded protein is CASSLDYGASTDT. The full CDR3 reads CASSLDYGASTDTQYF. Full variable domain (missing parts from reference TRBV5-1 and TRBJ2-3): KAGVTQTPRYLIKTRGQQVTLSCSPISGHRSVSWYQQTPGQGLQFLFEYFSETQRNKGNFPGRFSGRQFSNSRSEMNVSTLELGDSALYLCASSLDYGASTDTQYFGPGTRLTVL.